This is a list of T cell receptor beta chains from one sample in a study of technical replicates of blood from a few donors. The data were produced by immunoSEQ multiplex PCR, yet TCRdb's version contains in-frame clones alone and is incomplete. The sample has over 55,000 clones, approximately 94% seen once. The sequenced sample was PBMCs. These TCRs come from a human donor in good health. Some clones in this sample may be carry-over from other donors' samples. Each CDR3 is given with its conserved first and last residue. D genes are given only for firm matches. A clone size is listed for some rows: how often the clone was seen (once, few, many), or a class if it is expanded.

TRBD2,TRBV5-5,TRBJ2-3,16,few,CASSTGPSGWGDTQYF,TGTGCCAGCAGCACAGGGCCTAGCGGGTGGGGAGATACGCAGTATTTT
TRBD2,TRBV11-2,TRBJ2-1,15,NA,CASSVAGVAYNEQFF,TGTGCCAGCAGCGTAGCGGGAGTAGCCTACAATGAGCAGTTCTTC
NA,TRBV9,TRBJ2-1,15,NA,CASSVSPWGADEQFF,TGTGCCAGCAGCGTTAGCCCATGGGGCGCGGATGAGCAGTTCTTC
TRBD2,TRBV5-1,TRBJ2-5,14,NA,CASSRTSGQETQYF,TGCGCCAGCAGCCGGACTAGCGGCCAAGAGACCCAGTACTTC
TRBD1,TRBV4-3,TRBJ2-7,15,NA,CASSLNRGRLYEQYF,TGCGCCAGCAGCCTAAACAGGGGGCGCCTCTACGAGCAGTACTTC
TRBD1,TRBV11-3,TRBJ2-1,15,once,CASSLGQGGYNEQFF,TGTGCCAGCAGCTTGGGACAGGGGGGCTACAATGAGCAGTTCTTC
NA,TRBV18,TRBJ2-2,15,NA,CASSPKGTNTGELFF,TGTGCCAGCTCACCGAAGGGGACGAACACCGGGGAGCTGTTTTTT
NA,TRBV30,TRBJ2-1,14,NA,CAWSVSEVRNEQFF,TGTGCCTGGAGTGTATCCGAGGTGAGGAATGAGCAGTTCTTC
NA,TRBV9,TRBJ2-5,13,NA,CASSGGGGETQYF,TGTGCCAGCAGCGGGGGAGGCGGGGAGACCCAGTACTTC
TRBD2,TRBV7-2,TRBJ2-3,16,NA,CASSLLAGGSTDTQYF,TGTGCCAGCAGCTTGCTAGCGGGGGGGAGCACAGATACGCAGTATTTT
NA,TRBV30,TRBJ1-2,10,NA,CAWSGYGYTF,TGTGCCTGGAGCGGCTATGGCTACACCTTC
TRBD2,TRBV9,TRBJ2-1,15,NA,CASSVDSGAYNEQFF,TGTGCCAGCAGCGTGGATAGCGGGGCATACAATGAGCAGTTCTTC
TRBD2,TRBV6-4,TRBJ2-1,16,once,CASTTPWSGSRNEQFF,TGTGCCAGCACCACCCCGTGGAGCGGGAGTCGAAATGAGCAGTTCTTC
NA,TRBV30,TRBJ2-7,13,NA,CAWSVQGSYEQYF,TGTGCCTGGAGTGTACAGGGATCCTACGAGCAGTACTTC
NA,TRBV7-2,TRBJ1-1,14,NA,CASSLVSGATEAFF,TGTGCCAGCAGCTTAGTTTCAGGGGCCACTGAAGCTTTCTTT
NA,TRBV6-5,TRBJ1-1,14,NA,CASSPPTGHTEAFF,TGTGCCAGCAGCCCCCCTACAGGGCACACTGAAGCTTTCTTT
TRBD1,TRBV6-1,TRBJ1-2,15,NA,CASSSLGTGSYGYTF,TGTGCCAGCAGTTCGCTGGGGACAGGGAGCTATGGCTACACCTTC
TRBD1,TRBV4-3,TRBJ2-3,16,NA,CASSPSWTGGPDTQYF,TGCGCCAGCAGCCCTAGCTGGACAGGGGGTCCAGATACGCAGTATTTT
NA,TRBV4-1,TRBJ2-1,15,NA,CASSQDGIGSRGQFF,TGCGCCAGCAGCCAAGATGGTATCGGCTCCCGAGGGCAGTTCTTC
NA,TRBV15,TRBJ1-5,16,NA,CATSRDGEGRHQPQHF,TGTGCCACCAGCAGAGATGGAGAGGGCAGACATCAGCCCCAGCATTTT
TRBD1,TRBV29-1,TRBJ2-5,11,once,CSGDRAETQYF,TGCAGCGGGGACAGGGCTGAGACCCAGTACTTC
NA,TRBV7-9,TRBJ1-6,18,NA,CASSLVSVGQKNNSPLHF,TGTGCCAGCAGCTTAGTTTCAGTTGGACAGAAAAATAATTCACCCCTCCACTTT
TRBD2,TRBV10-3,TRBJ2-7,16,once,CAISDLTSGSSYEQYF,TGTGCCATCAGTGACCTTACTAGCGGGAGCTCCTACGAGCAGTACTTC
TRBD1,TRBV19,TRBJ2-7,14,NA,CASSVGTGPYEQYF,TGTGCCAGTAGTGTCGGGACAGGACCCTACGAGCAGTACTTC
TRBD2,TRBV5-1,TRBJ2-7,17,NA,CASSSKTSVIPPGEQYF,TGCGCCAGCAGCTCAAAGACTAGCGTGATTCCTCCGGGGGAGCAGTACTTC
NA,TRBV28,TRBJ1-1,14,NA,CASSLGVGWGEAFF,TGTGCCAGCAGCCTCGGGGTAGGGTGGGGTGAAGCTTTCTTT
TRBD2,TRBV11-3,TRBJ2-3,17,NA,CASSSGRSGGAADTQYF,TGTGCCAGCAGCTCGGGTCGGAGCGGGGGGGCCGCAGATACGCAGTATTTT
TRBD1,TRBV5-4,TRBJ2-5,15,NA,CASSLGDREHETQYF,TGTGCCAGCAGCTTGGGGGACAGGGAGCACGAGACCCAGTACTTC
NA,TRBV6-1,TRBJ2-5,14,NA,CASTAGWFQETQYF,TGTGCCAGCACGGCAGGGTGGTTTCAAGAGACCCAGTACTTC
NA,TRBV9,TRBJ2-5,13,once,CASSVSGQETQYF,TGTGCCAGCAGCGTCAGCGGCCAAGAGACCCAGTACTTC
TRBD1,TRBV7-6,TRBJ2-7,15,NA,CASSLGQRLSYEQYF,TGTGCCAGCAGCTTGGGACAGCGCCTCTCCTACGAGCAGTACTTC
NA,TRBV6-5,TRBJ1-1,11,medium-sized,CASSWGREAFF,TGTGCCAGCAGTTGGGGGCGTGAAGCTTTCTTT
NA,TRBV16,TRBJ1-1,15,once,CASSPNSKLGTEAFF,TGTGCCAGCAGCCCGAATTCGAAACTTGGCACTGAAGCTTTCTTT
TRBD2,TRBV29-1,TRBJ2-7,13,NA,CSVLAGGRYEQYF,TGCAGCGTCCTAGCGGGGGGGCGGTACGAGCAGTACTTC
NA,TRBV5-1,TRBJ2-5,14,NA,CASGDRMDGETQYF,TGCGCCAGCGGCGACAGGATGGATGGGGAGACCCAGTACTTC
NA,TRBV11-2,TRBJ2-7,16,once,CASRGSYGRAAYEQYF,TGTGCCAGCAGGGGATCTTATGGCAGGGCGGCATACGAGCAGTACTTC
NA,TRBV4-1,TRBJ2-1,13,NA,CASSQGAQDEQFF,TGCGCCAGCAGCCAAGGAGCCCAGGATGAGCAGTTCTTC
TRBD1,TRBV4-2,TRBJ2-2,17,once,CASSQVWDRVNTGELFF,TGTGCCAGCAGCCAAGTTTGGGACAGGGTGAACACCGGGGAGCTGTTTTTT
NA,TRBV7-9,TRBJ2-5,14,NA,CASSPRDSPGTQYF,TGTGCCAGCAGCCCCCGGGACTCCCCTGGGACCCAGTACTTC
TRBD2,TRBV7-2,TRBJ2-7,16,NA,CASSSRTSGRPYEQYF,TGTGCCAGCAGCTCCCGGACTAGCGGGCGACCCTACGAGCAGTACTTC
TRBD1,TRBV7-2,TRBJ1-1,13,NA,CASSFTGQGKAFF,TGTGCCAGCAGCTTTACGGGACAGGGGAAAGCTTTCTTT
TRBD2,TRBV9,TRBJ2-3,15,NA,CASSVEGLDTDTQYF,TGTGCCAGCAGCGTAGAGGGACTAGACACAGATACGCAGTATTTT